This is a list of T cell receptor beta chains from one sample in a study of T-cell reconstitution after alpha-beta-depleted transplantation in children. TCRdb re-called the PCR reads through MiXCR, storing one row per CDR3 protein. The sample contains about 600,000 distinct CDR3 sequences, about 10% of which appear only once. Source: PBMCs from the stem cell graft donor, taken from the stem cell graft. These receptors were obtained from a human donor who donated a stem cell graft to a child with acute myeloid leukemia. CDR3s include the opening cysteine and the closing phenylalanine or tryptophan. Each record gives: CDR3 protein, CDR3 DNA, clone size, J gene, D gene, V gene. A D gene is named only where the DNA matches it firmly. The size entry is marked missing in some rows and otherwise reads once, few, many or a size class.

cdr3_aa: CASSLGDTDNQPQHF
cdr3_nt: TGCGCCAGCAGCTTGGGCGACACTGACAATCAGCCCCAGCATTTT
clone_size: many
j_call: TRBJ1-5
d_call: NA
v_call: TRBV5-1

cdr3_aa: CSAIETDSNSAFF
cdr3_nt: TGCAGTGCTATAGAGACTGACAGTAACTCCGCTTTCTTT
clone_size: few
j_call: TRBJ1-1
d_call: NA
v_call: TRBV20-1

cdr3_aa: CSVESWLPNIQYF
cdr3_nt: TGCAGCGTTGAATCTTGGCTACCCAACATTCAGTACTTC
clone_size: few
j_call: TRBJ2-4
d_call: NA
v_call: TRBV29-1

cdr3_aa: CASSSPSRGFNQPQHF
cdr3_nt: TGTGCCAGCAGTTCCCCTTCTCGAGGGTTCAATCAGCCCCAGCATTTT
clone_size: NA
j_call: TRBJ1-5
d_call: NA
v_call: TRBV27

cdr3_aa: CSARGLASATQYF
cdr3_nt: TGCAGTGCTAGGGGACTAGCCTCGGCGACCCAGTACTTC
clone_size: NA
j_call: TRBJ2-5
d_call: TRBD2
v_call: TRBV20-1

cdr3_aa: CASSSRRVSGSRGELFF
cdr3_nt: TGTGCCAGCAGCTCGCGGAGGGTTAGCGGGAGCAGAGGGGAGCTGTTTTTT
clone_size: NA
j_call: TRBJ2-2
d_call: TRBD2
v_call: TRBV7-2

cdr3_aa: CASSSGTSGRRGDTQYF
cdr3_nt: TGTGCCAGCAGCTCCGGGACTAGCGGGAGGAGAGGGGATACGCAGTATTTT
clone_size: few
j_call: TRBJ2-3
d_call: TRBD2
v_call: TRBV7-6

cdr3_aa: CAISDREEGETQYF
cdr3_nt: TGTGCCATTAGCGACAGGGAGGAAGGAGAGACCCAGTACTTC
clone_size: NA
j_call: TRBJ2-5
d_call: NA
v_call: TRBV10-3

cdr3_aa: CAWKGSGRSYEQYF
cdr3_nt: TGTGCCTGGAAAGGTAGCGGGAGATCCTACGAGCAGTACTTC
clone_size: few
j_call: TRBJ2-7
d_call: TRBD2
v_call: TRBV30

cdr3_aa: CSVGRDGETQYF
cdr3_nt: TGCAGCGTTGGGAGGGATGGGGAGACCCAGTACTTC
clone_size: NA
j_call: TRBJ2-5
d_call: NA
v_call: TRBV29-1

cdr3_aa: CASSLKSSGELFF
cdr3_nt: TGTGCCAGCAGCTTAAAAAGTTCCGGGGAGCTGTTTTTT
clone_size: once
j_call: TRBJ2-2
d_call: NA
v_call: TRBV7-3

cdr3_aa: CASSSRLAGGLLHEQYF
cdr3_nt: TGTGCCAGCAGCTCCCGACTAGCGGGAGGATTGCTGCACGAGCAGTACTTC
clone_size: NA
j_call: TRBJ2-7
d_call: TRBD2
v_call: TRBV5-6

cdr3_aa: CASSYTGGLSSYEQYF
cdr3_nt: TGCGCCAGCAGCTATACAGGGGGCCTTAGCTCCTACGAGCAGTACTTC
clone_size: few
j_call: TRBJ2-7
d_call: TRBD1
v_call: TRBV5-1

cdr3_aa: CSARDLQSGTTPFF
cdr3_nt: TGCAGTGCTAGAGATCTGCAATCCGGGACTACACCGTTCTTC
clone_size: few
j_call: TRBJ2-1
d_call: TRBD2
v_call: TRBV20-1

cdr3_aa: CATSDRTGSIIGELFF
cdr3_nt: TGTGCCACCAGTGACCGGACAGGGAGTATCATCGGGGAGCTGTTTTTT
clone_size: many
j_call: TRBJ2-2
d_call: TRBD1
v_call: TRBV24-1

cdr3_aa: CASSSTSEFPDTQYF
cdr3_nt: TGTGCCAGCTCCTCGACTAGCGAGTTCCCAGATACGCAGTATTTT
clone_size: NA
j_call: TRBJ2-3
d_call: TRBD2
v_call: TRBV18

cdr3_aa: CASSLIRGIKYEQYF
cdr3_nt: TGTGCCAGCAGCTTGATCCGCGGGATTAAATACGAGCAGTACTTC
clone_size: few
j_call: TRBJ2-7
d_call: NA
v_call: TRBV13

cdr3_aa: CASSGSDRYNEQFF
cdr3_nt: TGTGCCAGCTCAGGATCGGACAGGTACAATGAGCAGTTCTTC
clone_size: few
j_call: TRBJ2-1
d_call: TRBD1
v_call: TRBV18

cdr3_aa: CASSSGVGQGLSPLHF
cdr3_nt: TGTGCCAGCAGCTCCGGCGTGGGACAGGGGCTTTCACCCCTCCACTTT
clone_size: many
j_call: TRBJ1-6
d_call: TRBD1
v_call: TRBV12-3/TRBV12-4

cdr3_aa: CATSEEGQGLTDTQYF
cdr3_nt: TGTGCCACCAGTGAAGAAGGACAGGGACTGACAGATACGCAGTATTTT
clone_size: NA
j_call: TRBJ2-3
d_call: TRBD1
v_call: TRBV24-1

cdr3_aa: CASSLPSGWREGDEQFF
cdr3_nt: TGTGCCAGCAGTTTACCCTCCGGCTGGCGGGAGGGCGATGAGCAGTTCTTC
clone_size: NA
j_call: TRBJ2-1
d_call: TRBD2
v_call: TRBV12-3/TRBV12-4

cdr3_aa: CASSQGAGTNTDTQYF
cdr3_nt: TGCGCCAGCAGCCAAGGAGCCGGGACTAATACAGATACGCAGTATTTT
clone_size: NA
j_call: TRBJ2-3
d_call: TRBD2
v_call: TRBV4-3

cdr3_aa: CASSLTRGGAGPPRNEQFF
cdr3_nt: TGTGCCAGCAGCTTAACCAGGGGCGGCGCGGGACCCCCCCGAAATGAGCAGTTCTTC
clone_size: NA
j_call: TRBJ2-1
d_call: NA
v_call: TRBV7-3

cdr3_aa: CASSQDPLGGRLGDTQYF
cdr3_nt: TGCGCCAGCAGCCAAGATCCCCTAGGCGGGAGACTTGGAGATACGCAGTATTTT
clone_size: many
j_call: TRBJ2-3
d_call: TRBD2
v_call: TRBV4-1

cdr3_aa: CASSLPSGGSIGAGELFF
cdr3_nt: TGTGCCAGCAGCCTCCCCTCAGGCGGGAGTATCGGAGCCGGGGAGCTGTTTTTT
clone_size: NA
j_call: TRBJ2-2
d_call: TRBD2
v_call: TRBV11-1

cdr3_aa: CASRSSGETQYF
cdr3_nt: TGTGCCAGCAGATCTTCCGGGGAGACCCAGTACTTC
clone_size: many
j_call: TRBJ2-5
d_call: NA
v_call: TRBV28

cdr3_aa: CASSFGGGRRKTYNEQFF
cdr3_nt: TGTGCCAGCAGCTTCGGGGGGGGCCGGCGGAAAACGTACAATGAGCAGTTCTTC
clone_size: NA
j_call: TRBJ2-1
d_call: TRBD2
v_call: TRBV7-2

cdr3_aa: CASETSGGGELFF
cdr3_nt: TGTGCCAGCGAGACTAGCGGTGGCGGGGAGCTGTTTTTT
clone_size: NA
j_call: TRBJ2-2
d_call: TRBD2
v_call: TRBV6-1

cdr3_aa: CAISEPTGEETQYF
cdr3_nt: TGTGCCATCAGTGAGCCAACAGGGGAGGAGACCCAGTACTTC
clone_size: few
j_call: TRBJ2-5
d_call: TRBD1
v_call: TRBV10-3

cdr3_aa: CASSPGQGLTDTQYF
cdr3_nt: TGTGCCAGCAGCCCCGGACAGGGACTCACAGATACGCAGTATTTT
clone_size: NA
j_call: TRBJ2-3
d_call: TRBD1
v_call: TRBV7-2

cdr3_aa: CASSQGLPSDTQYF
cdr3_nt: TGTGCCAGCAGTCAAGGACTGCCCAGTGATACGCAGTATTTT
clone_size: many
j_call: TRBJ2-3
d_call: NA
v_call: TRBV12-3/TRBV12-4

cdr3_aa: CAISMGGEQYF
cdr3_nt: TGTGCCATCAGTATGGGTGGGGAGCAGTACTTC
clone_size: many
j_call: TRBJ2-7
d_call: NA
v_call: TRBV10-3

cdr3_aa: CSARPSRGEQYF
cdr3_nt: TGCAGTGCTAGGCCTTCGAGGGGCGAGCAGTACTTC
clone_size: NA
j_call: TRBJ2-7
d_call: NA
v_call: TRBV20-1

cdr3_aa: CSAPQGHDEKLFF
cdr3_nt: TGCAGTGCACCGCAAGGGCATGATGAAAAACTGTTTTTT
clone_size: few
j_call: TRBJ1-4
d_call: NA
v_call: TRBV20-1

cdr3_aa: CASTLSGTSGNEQYF
cdr3_nt: TGTGCCAGCACCTTATCCGGGACTAGCGGAAACGAGCAGTACTTC
clone_size: many
j_call: TRBJ2-7
d_call: TRBD2
v_call: TRBV6-1

cdr3_aa: CASSLHRGSAGELFF
cdr3_nt: TGTGCCAGCAGTTTACACAGGGGAAGCGCCGGGGAGCTGTTTTTT
clone_size: many
j_call: TRBJ2-2
d_call: TRBD1
v_call: TRBV6-5

cdr3_aa: CASSCRPGLAVQETQYF
cdr3_nt: TGTGCCAGCAGCTGCCGACCGGGACTAGCGGTACAAGAGACCCAGTACTTC
clone_size: many
j_call: TRBJ2-5
d_call: TRBD2
v_call: TRBV7-3

cdr3_aa: CASASGGMRSPLHF
cdr3_nt: TGTGCCAGCGCGAGCGGGGGAATGAGATCACCCCTCCACTTT
clone_size: NA
j_call: TRBJ1-6
d_call: NA
v_call: TRBV28

cdr3_aa: CSAREGNAQGTQYF
cdr3_nt: TGCAGTGCTAGAGAGGGAAACGCCCAGGGTACGCAGTATTTT
clone_size: NA
j_call: TRBJ2-3
d_call: NA
v_call: TRBV20-1

cdr3_aa: CASSWMDRGYNEQFF
cdr3_nt: TGTGCCAGCAGCTGGATGGACAGGGGATACAATGAGCAGTTCTTC
clone_size: NA
j_call: TRBJ2-1
d_call: TRBD1
v_call: TRBV5-4

cdr3_aa: CASSLGAQETQYF
cdr3_nt: TGCGCCAGCAGCTTGGGGGCCCAAGAGACCCAGTACTTC
clone_size: many
j_call: TRBJ2-5
d_call: NA
v_call: TRBV5-1

cdr3_aa: CASSQGRGSQETQYF
cdr3_nt: TGTGCCAGCAGCCAAGGCAGGGGGAGCCAAGAGACCCAGTACTTC
clone_size: few
j_call: TRBJ2-5
d_call: TRBD1
v_call: TRBV3-1

cdr3_aa: CASRDWTAQSGTQYF
cdr3_nt: TGTGCCAGCAGGGATTGGACTGCCCAATCTGGGACCCAGTACTTC
clone_size: few
j_call: TRBJ2-5
d_call: NA
v_call: TRBV7-2

cdr3_aa: CSALPETGRVNEKLFF
cdr3_nt: TGCAGTGCGCTCCCCGAGACAGGGCGAGTTAATGAAAAACTGTTTTTT
clone_size: few
j_call: TRBJ1-4
d_call: TRBD1
v_call: TRBV20-1

cdr3_aa: CATSDFRGPDTQYF
cdr3_nt: TGTGCCACCAGTGATTTCAGGGGGCCAGATACGCAGTATTTT
clone_size: few
j_call: TRBJ2-3
d_call: TRBD1
v_call: TRBV24-1

cdr3_aa: CSARDGRRELFF
cdr3_nt: TGCAGTGCTAGAGATGGAAGGCGAGAGCTGTTTTTT
clone_size: many
j_call: TRBJ2-2
d_call: NA
v_call: TRBV20-1

cdr3_aa: CSARGLGLGEQYF
cdr3_nt: TGCAGTGCTAGGGGACTGGGACTGGGTGAGCAGTACTTC
clone_size: few
j_call: TRBJ2-7
d_call: NA
v_call: TRBV20-1

cdr3_aa: CASSYPGNEAFF
cdr3_nt: TGTGCCAGCAGCTACCCCGGCAATGAAGCTTTCTTT
clone_size: many
j_call: TRBJ1-1
d_call: NA
v_call: TRBV5-5

cdr3_aa: CSARWGGGQLSYEQYF
cdr3_nt: TGCAGTGCTAGGTGGGGGGGGGGACAGCTCTCCTACGAGCAGTACTTC
clone_size: NA
j_call: TRBJ2-7
d_call: NA
v_call: TRBV20-1

cdr3_aa: CASRWGVNSNQPQHF
cdr3_nt: TGTGCCAGCAGATGGGGAGTGAATAGCAATCAGCCCCAGCATTTT
clone_size: NA
j_call: TRBJ1-5
d_call: NA
v_call: TRBV28

cdr3_aa: CSVDPVGYQETQYF
cdr3_nt: TGCAGCGTCGACCCCGTGGGATACCAAGAGACCCAGTACTTC
clone_size: few
j_call: TRBJ2-5
d_call: NA
v_call: TRBV29-1

cdr3_aa: CATSGNFRGLANTGELFF
cdr3_nt: TGTGCCACCAGTGGAAATTTCAGGGGGCTCGCGAACACCGGGGAGCTGTTTTTT
clone_size: few
j_call: TRBJ2-2
d_call: TRBD1
v_call: TRBV24-1

cdr3_aa: CASSFIGEQQPQHF
cdr3_nt: TGTGCCAGCAGTTTTATAGGGGAACAGCAGCCCCAGCATTTT
clone_size: NA
j_call: TRBJ1-5
d_call: NA
v_call: TRBV28

cdr3_aa: CATSMGGGSYNEQFF
cdr3_nt: TGTGCCACCAGCATGGGCGGGGGATCGTACAATGAGCAGTTCTTC
clone_size: few
j_call: TRBJ2-1
d_call: TRBD2
v_call: TRBV15

cdr3_aa: CASSGVTGVRYEQYF
cdr3_nt: TGTGCCAGCAGTGGGGTAACGGGAGTGCGTTACGAGCAGTACTTC
clone_size: many
j_call: TRBJ2-7
d_call: NA
v_call: TRBV25-1

cdr3_aa: CASSYDGGQYF
cdr3_nt: TGTGCCAGCAGTTACGATGGAGGCCAGTACTTC
clone_size: NA
j_call: TRBJ2-5
d_call: NA
v_call: TRBV6-6

cdr3_aa: CASSYSRETGELFF
cdr3_nt: TGTGCCAGCAGTTATAGCCGAGAGACCGGGGAGCTGTTTTTT
clone_size: many
j_call: TRBJ2-2
d_call: NA
v_call: TRBV6-5

cdr3_aa: CASSRSRSDGELFF
cdr3_nt: TGCGCCAGCAGCCGTTCTAGAAGCGACGGGGAGCTGTTTTTT
clone_size: few
j_call: TRBJ2-2
d_call: NA
v_call: TRBV5-1

cdr3_aa: CASSSEGLTPLDTQYF
cdr3_nt: TGTGCCAGCAGTTCTGAGGGACTAACACCCCTTGATACGCAGTATTTT
clone_size: many
j_call: TRBJ2-3
d_call: TRBD2
v_call: TRBV5-6